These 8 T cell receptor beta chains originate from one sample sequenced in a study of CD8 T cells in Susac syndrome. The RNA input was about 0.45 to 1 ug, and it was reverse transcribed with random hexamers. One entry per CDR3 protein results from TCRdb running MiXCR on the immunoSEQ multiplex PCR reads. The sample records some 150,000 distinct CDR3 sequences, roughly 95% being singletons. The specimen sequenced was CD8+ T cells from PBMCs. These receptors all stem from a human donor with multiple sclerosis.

CDR3 loop: CATSRESPNTEAFF. The CDR3 region has the DNA TGTGCCACCAGCAGAGAAAGCCCGAACACTGAAGCTTTCTTT. The chain employs TRBV15 and TRBJ1-1; D not resolved. The CDR3 is made up of 14 amino acids. Germline V gene sequence: CDR1 LNHNV, CDR2 YYDKDF (reference sequence). V lost 0 bases and J lost 1, with 6 bases in between.

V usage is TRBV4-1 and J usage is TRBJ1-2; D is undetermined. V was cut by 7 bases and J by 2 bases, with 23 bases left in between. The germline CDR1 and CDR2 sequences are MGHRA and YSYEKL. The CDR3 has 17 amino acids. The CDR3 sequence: CASNIATSGYQNYGYTF. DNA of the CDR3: TGCGCCAGCAATATAGCTACATCAGGCTACCAGAACTATGGCTACACCTTC.

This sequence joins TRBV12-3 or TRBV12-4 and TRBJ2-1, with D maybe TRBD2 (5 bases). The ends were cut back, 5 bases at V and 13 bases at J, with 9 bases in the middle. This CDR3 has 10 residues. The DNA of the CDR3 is TGTGCCAGCAGTCCGGGAACACAGTTCTTC. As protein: CASSPGTQFF.

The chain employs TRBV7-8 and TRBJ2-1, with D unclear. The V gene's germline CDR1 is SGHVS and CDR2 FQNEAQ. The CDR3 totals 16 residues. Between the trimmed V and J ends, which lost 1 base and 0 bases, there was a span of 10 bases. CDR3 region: CASSLGKGISYNEQFF. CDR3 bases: TGTGCCAGCAGCTTAGGGAAAGGGATCTCCTACAATGAGCAGTTCTTC.

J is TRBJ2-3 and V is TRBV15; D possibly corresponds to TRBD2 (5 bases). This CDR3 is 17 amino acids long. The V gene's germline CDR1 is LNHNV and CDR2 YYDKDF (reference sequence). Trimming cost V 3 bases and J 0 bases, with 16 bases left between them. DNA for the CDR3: TGTGCCACCAGCAGCCACCAAGCCGGGATTAGCACAGATACGCAGTATTTT. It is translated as CATSSHQAGISTDTQYF.

The chain's CDR3 is CSVGTVNTEAFF. In DNA form, the CDR3 reads TGCAGCGTTGGGACGGTGAACACTGAAGCTTTCTTT. This chain links TRBV29-1 with TRBJ1-1; D gene uncertain. Trimming stripped 4 bases from V and 0 bases from J, with 6 bases between. The CDR3 extends over 12 amino acids. From germline, CDR1 is SQVTM and CDR2 ANQGSEA.

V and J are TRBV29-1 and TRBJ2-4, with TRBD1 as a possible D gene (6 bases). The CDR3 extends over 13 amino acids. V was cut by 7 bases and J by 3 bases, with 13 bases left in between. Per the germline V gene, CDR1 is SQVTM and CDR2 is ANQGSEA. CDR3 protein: CSAPGDNKNIQYF. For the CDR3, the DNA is TGCAGCGCCCCAGGGGACAACAAAAACATTCAGTACTTC.

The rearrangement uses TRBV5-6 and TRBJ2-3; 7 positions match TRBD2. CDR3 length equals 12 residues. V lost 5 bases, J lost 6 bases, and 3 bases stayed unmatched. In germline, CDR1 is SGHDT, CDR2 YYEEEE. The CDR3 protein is CASRASGDTQYF. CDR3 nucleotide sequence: TGTGCCAGCAGGGCTAGCGGTGATACGCAGTATTTT.